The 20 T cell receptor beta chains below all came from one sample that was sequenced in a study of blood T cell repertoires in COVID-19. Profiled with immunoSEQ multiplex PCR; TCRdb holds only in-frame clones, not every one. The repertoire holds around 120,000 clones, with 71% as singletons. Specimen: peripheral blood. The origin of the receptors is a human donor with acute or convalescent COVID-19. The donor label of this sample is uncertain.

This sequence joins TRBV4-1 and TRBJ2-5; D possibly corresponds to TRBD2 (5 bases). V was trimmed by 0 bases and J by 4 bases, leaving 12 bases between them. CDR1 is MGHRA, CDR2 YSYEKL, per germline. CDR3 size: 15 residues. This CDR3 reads CASSQDGASPETQYF. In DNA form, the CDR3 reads TGCGCCAGCAGCCAAGATGGTGCTAGCCCAGAGACCCAGTACTTC.

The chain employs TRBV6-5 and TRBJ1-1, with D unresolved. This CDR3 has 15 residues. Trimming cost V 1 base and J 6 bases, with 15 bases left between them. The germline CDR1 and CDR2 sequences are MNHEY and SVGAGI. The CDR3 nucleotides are TGTGCCAGCAGTTACTACCCTTCGGGGAGGCCTGAAGCTTTCTTT. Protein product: CASSYYPSGRPEAFF.

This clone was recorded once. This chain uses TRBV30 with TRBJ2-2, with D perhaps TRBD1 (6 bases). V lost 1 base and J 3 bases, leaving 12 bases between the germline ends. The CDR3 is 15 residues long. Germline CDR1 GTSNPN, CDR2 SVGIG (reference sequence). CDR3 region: CAWSGGRTDTGELFF. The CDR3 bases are TGTGCCTGGAGTGGGGGTAGGACAGACACCGGGGAGCTGTTTTTT.

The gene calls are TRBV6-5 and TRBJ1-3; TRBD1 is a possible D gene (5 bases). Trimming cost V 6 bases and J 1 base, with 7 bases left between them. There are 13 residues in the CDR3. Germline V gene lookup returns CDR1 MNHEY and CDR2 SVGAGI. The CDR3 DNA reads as TGTGCCAGCAGAGCAGGGTCTGGAAACACCATATATTTT. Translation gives CASRAGSGNTIYF.

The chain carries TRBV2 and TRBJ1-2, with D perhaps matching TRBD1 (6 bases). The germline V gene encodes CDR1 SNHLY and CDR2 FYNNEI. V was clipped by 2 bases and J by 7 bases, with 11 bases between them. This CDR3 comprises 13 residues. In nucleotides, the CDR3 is TGTGCCAGCAGTGAATACAGGGTGGGTGGCTACACCTTC. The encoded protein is CASSEYRVGGYTF.

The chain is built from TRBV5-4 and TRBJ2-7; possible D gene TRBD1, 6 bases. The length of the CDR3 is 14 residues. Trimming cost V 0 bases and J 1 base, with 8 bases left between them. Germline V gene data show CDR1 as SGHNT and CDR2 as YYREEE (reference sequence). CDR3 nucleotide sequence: TGTGCCAGCAGCTTGGACAGGGCGTCCTACGAGCAGTACGTC. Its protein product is CASSLDRASYEQYV.

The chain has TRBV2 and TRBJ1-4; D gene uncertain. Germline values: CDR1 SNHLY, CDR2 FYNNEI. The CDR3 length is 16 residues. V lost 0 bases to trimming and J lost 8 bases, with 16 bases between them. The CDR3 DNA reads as TGTGCCAGCAGTGAAGCCTTTGGAGGGTATGCGGAAAAACTGTTTTTT. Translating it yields CASSEAFGGYAEKLFF.

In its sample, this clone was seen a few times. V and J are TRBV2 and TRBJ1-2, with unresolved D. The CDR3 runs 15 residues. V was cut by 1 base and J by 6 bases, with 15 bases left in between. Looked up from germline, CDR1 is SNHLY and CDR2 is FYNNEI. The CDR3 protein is CASSEDLRGGHGYTF. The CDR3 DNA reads TGTGCCAGCAGTGAAGACCTCCGGGGAGGTCATGGCTACACCTTC.

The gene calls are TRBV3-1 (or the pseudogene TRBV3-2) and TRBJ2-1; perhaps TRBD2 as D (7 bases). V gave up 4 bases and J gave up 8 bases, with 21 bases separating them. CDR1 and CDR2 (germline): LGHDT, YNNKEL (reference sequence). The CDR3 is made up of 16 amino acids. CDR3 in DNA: TGTGCCAGCAGCCTTCTTGGGGGGGGCTCTCTACATGAGCAGTTCTTC. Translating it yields CASSLLGGGSLHEQFF.

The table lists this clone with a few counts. The CDR3 sequence: CASSSRGGEKLFF. CDR3 DNA sequence: TGTGCCAGCAGTTCAAGGGGAGGGGAAAAACTGTTTTTT. V and J are TRBV6-5 and TRBJ1-4, with D possibly matching TRBD1 (5 bases). Germline lookup yields CDR1 MNHEY and CDR2 SVGAGI. V was trimmed by 4 bases and J by 8 bases, leaving 11 bases between them. The CDR3 runs to 13 residues.

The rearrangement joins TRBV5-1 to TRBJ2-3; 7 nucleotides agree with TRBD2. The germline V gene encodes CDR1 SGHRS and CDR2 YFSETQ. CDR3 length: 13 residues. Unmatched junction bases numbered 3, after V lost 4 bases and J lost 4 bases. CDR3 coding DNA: TGCGCCAGCAGCACCGCGGGGGCAGATACGCAGTATTTT. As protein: CASSTAGADTQYF.

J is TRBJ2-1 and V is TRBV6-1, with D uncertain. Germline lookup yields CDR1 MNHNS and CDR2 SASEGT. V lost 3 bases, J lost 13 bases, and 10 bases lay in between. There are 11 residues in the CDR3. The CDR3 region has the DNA TGTGCCAGCAGTGACCTCTACAGTCAGTTCTTC. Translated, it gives CASSDLYSQFF.

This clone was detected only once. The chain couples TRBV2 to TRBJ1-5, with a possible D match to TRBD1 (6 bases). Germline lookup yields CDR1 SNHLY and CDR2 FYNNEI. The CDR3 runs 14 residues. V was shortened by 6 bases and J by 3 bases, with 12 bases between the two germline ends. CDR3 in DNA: TGTGCCAGCAGGGGGCCAGGGGCCAATCAGCCCCAGCATTTT. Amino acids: CASRGPGANQPQHF. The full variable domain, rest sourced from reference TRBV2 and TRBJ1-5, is EPEVTQTPSHQVTQMGQEVILRCVPISNHLYFYWYRQILGQKVEFLVSFYNNEISEKSEIFDDQFSVERPDGSNFTLKIRSTKLEDSAMYFCASRGPGANQPQHFGDGTRLSIL.

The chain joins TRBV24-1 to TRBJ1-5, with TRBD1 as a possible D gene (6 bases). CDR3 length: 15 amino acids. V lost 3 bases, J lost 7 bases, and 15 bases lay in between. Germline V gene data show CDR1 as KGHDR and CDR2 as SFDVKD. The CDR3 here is CATSDGTGLVQPQHF. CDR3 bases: TGTGCCACCAGTGATGGTACAGGGCTTGTACAGCCCCAGCATTTT.

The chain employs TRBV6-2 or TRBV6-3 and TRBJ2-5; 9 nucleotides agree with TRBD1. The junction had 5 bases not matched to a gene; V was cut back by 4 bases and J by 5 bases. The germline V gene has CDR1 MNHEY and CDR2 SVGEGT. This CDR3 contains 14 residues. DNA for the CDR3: TGTGCCAGCAGTTCGAGAGACAGGGGGGAGACCCAGTACTTC. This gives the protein CASSSRDRGETQYF.

CDR3 sequence reads: CASSLEPHTGDTQYF. The CDR3 DNA reads as TGCGCCAGCAGCTTGGAGCCCCATACGGGAGATACGCAGTATTTT. The gene calls are TRBV5-1 and TRBJ2-3; D gene ambiguous. Trimming cost V 0 bases and J 5 bases, with 13 bases left between them. Germline lookup yields CDR1 SGHRS and CDR2 YFSETQ. CDR3 length: 15 residues.

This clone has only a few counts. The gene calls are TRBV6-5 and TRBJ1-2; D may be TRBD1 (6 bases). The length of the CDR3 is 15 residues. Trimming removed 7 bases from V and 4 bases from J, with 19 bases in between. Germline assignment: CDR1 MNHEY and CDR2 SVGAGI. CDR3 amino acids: CASTQAWQGLYGYTF. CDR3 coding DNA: TGTGCCAGCACCCAGGCTTGGCAGGGGCTCTATGGCTACACCTTC.

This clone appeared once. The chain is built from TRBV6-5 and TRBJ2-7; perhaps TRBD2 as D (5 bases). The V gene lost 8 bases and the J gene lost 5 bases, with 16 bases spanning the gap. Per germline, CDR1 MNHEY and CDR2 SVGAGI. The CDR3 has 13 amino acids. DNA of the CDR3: TGTGCCAGCGGGTGGGAGTCTTCCAACGAGCAGTACTTC. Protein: CASGWESSNEQYF.

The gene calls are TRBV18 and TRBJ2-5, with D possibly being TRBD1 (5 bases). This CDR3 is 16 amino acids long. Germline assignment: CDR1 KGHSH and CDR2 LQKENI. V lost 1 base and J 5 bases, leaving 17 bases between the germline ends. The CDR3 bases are TGTGCCAGCTCACCACGTCGGACAAGGGGTATTGAGACCCAGTACTTC. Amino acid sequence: CASSPRRTRGIETQYF.

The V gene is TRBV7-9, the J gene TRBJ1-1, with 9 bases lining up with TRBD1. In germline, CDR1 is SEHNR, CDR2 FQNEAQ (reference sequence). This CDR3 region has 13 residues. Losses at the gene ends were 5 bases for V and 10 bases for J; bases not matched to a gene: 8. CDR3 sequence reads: CASSRTGAEGAFF. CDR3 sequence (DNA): TGTGCCAGCAGCCGGACAGGGGCCGAGGGAGCTTTCTTT.